The source of this T cell receptor beta chain is a study of regulatory T cells in long-lasting Graves disease. Background on the study: The study enrolled newly diagnosed Graves' patients on antithyroid drugs under 3 months.

Time point here: newly diagnosed GD, antithyroid drugs for less than 3 months. Researchers made the TCR library from RNA that was extracted from PBMCs. Blood from the periphery, 8.5 to 9 milliliters in all, was drawn into EDTA tubes. Researchers made TCR beta libraries by using iRepertoire HTBI primers and running Arm-PCR on CDR3 regions. TCRdb independently ran MiXCR on the multiplex PCR reads; one entry per CDR3 protein. In the table there are 400,000 to 500,000 distinct CDR3 sequences, 14% of which are singletons. Germline CDR1 ENHRY, CDR2 SYGVKD. The CDR3 loop spans 12 amino acids. V shed 10 bases and J 3 bases; nucleotides not matched to a gene: 5. The same sample was also used in a study of T cells in Graves' hyperthyroidism and ophthalmopathy. That paper notes: Stable Graves' hyperthyroidism denoted no ophthalmopathy progression over 18 months. The HTBI primer set was used in a first-round RT-PCR of the TCR CDR3.

The chain uses TRBV10-3 and TRBJ2-5; 7 bases match TRBD1. This TCR came from a woman aged 45-59 years with Graves disease. The sample here was peripheral blood mononuclear cells (PBMCs), taken at new diagnosis, from a patient treated with antithyroid drugs. The CDR3 sequence: CATADREETQYF. CDR3 DNA sequence: TGTGCCACGGCCGACAGGGAAGAGACCCAGTACTTC.